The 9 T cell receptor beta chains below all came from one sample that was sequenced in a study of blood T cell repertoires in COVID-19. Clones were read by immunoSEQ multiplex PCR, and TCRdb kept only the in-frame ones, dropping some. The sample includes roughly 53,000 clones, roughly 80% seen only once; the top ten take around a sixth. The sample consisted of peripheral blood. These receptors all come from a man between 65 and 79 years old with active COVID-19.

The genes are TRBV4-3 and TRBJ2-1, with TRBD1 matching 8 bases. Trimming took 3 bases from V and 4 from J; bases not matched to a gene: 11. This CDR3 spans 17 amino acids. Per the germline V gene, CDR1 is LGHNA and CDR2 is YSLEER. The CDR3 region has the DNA TGCGCCAGCAGCCAGGACGTTGGGACAGGACTATACAATGAGCAGTTCTTC. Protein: CASSQDVGTGLYNEQFF.

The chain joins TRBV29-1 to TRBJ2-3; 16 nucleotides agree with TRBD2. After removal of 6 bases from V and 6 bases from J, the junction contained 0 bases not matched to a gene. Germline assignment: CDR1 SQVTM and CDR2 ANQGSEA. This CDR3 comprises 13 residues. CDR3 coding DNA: TGCAGCGTGGGACTAGCGGGAGGGGATACGCAGTATTTT. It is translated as CSVGLAGGDTQYF.

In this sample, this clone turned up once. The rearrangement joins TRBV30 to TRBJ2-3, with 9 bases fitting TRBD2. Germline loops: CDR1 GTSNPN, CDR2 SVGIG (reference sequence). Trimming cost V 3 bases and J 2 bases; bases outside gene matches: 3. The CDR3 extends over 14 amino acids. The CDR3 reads CAWRTSGLTDTQYF. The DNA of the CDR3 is TGTGCCTGGAGGACTAGCGGCCTCACAGATACGCAGTATTTT. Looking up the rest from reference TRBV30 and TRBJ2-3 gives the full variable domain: SQTIHQWPATLVQPVGSPLSLECTVEGTSNPNLYWYRQAAGRGLQLLFYSVGIGQISSEVPQNLSASRPQDRQFILSSKKLLLSDSGFYLCAWRTSGLTDTQYFGPGTRLTVL.

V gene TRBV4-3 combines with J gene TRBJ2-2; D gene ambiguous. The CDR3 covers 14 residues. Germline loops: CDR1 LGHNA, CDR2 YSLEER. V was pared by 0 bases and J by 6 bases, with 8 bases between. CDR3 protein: CASSQDMGSGELFF. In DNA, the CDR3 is TGCGCCAGCAGCCAAGACATGGGCTCCGGGGAGCTGTTTTTT.

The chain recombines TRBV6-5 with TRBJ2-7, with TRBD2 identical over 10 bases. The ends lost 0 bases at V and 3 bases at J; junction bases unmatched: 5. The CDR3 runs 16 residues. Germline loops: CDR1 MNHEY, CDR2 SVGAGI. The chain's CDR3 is CASSYSLSGRNYEQYF. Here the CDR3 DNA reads TGTGCCAGCAGTTACTCCCTTAGCGGGAGGAACTACGAGCAGTACTTC.

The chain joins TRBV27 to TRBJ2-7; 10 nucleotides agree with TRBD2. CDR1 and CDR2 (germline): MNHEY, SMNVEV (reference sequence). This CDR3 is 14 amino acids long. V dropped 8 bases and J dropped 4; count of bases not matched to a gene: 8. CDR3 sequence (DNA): TGTGCCAGCTCTAGCGGGAGAAGATTGTACGAGCAGTACTTC. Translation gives CASSSGRRLYEQYF.

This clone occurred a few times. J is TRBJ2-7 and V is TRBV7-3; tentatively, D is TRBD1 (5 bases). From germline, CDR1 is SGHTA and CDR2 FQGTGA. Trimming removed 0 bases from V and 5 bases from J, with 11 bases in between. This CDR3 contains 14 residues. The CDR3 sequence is CASSLTFGHDEQYF. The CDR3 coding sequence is TGTGCCAGCAGCTTAACGTTTGGACATGACGAGCAGTACTTC.

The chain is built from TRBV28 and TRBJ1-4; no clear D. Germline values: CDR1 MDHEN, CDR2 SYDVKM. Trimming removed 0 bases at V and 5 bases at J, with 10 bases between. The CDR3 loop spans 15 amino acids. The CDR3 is CASSLWQTKNEKLFF. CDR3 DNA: TGTGCCAGCAGTTTATGGCAGACTAAGAATGAAAAACTGTTTTTT.

The CDR3 loop is CASSSGGRYEQYF. CDR3 DNA: TGTGCCAGCAGTTCAGGGGGCCGTTACGAGCAGTACTTC. The chain has TRBV25-1 and TRBJ2-7; 8 positions match TRBD1. This CDR3 is 13 amino acids long. Germline V gives CDR1 MGHDK, CDR2 SYGVNS. V dropped 5 bases and J dropped 4; count of bases not matched to a gene: 4.